The present TCR beta chain was sequenced within a study of T cell responses to AZD1222 COVID-19 vaccine. Study-level results: Donors were mostly white British, more females; clonal diversity possibly underestimated. Spike was spanned by vaccine-associated CD4 TCRs, which were dominant at 160-218 and 743-854.

This clone was seen once. Its specificity is unknown. The method was immunoSEQ multiplex PCR; TCRdb's version includes in-frame clones alone and lacks a portion of them. The sample consists of about 190,000 clones, approximately 90% of them appearing once. The CDR3 sequence is 15 residues long. CDR1 is LGHNA, CDR2 YSLEER, per germline. Between the trimmed V and J ends, which lost 0 bases and 6 bases, there was a span of 15 bases. Sequenced here: peripheral blood, sampled on day 0 of AZD1222 vaccination. The V and J genes are TRBV4-3 and TRBJ2-7; tentative D call: TRBD1 (6 bases). This sequence originates from an adult in good health. This chain's CDR3 is CASSQEWGQGSEQYF. In nucleotides, the CDR3 is TGCGCCAGCAGCCAAGAATGGGGGCAGGGGAGCGAGCAGTACTTC.